Presented here are 8 T cell receptor beta chains from one specimen sequenced in a study of blood T cell repertoires in COVID-19 (dated by TCRdb to the early 2020s). The library relied on the immunoSEQ multiplex PCR assay. TCRdb took over this immuneACCESS table, retaining in-frame rearrangements with V and J assigned. Such tables are incomplete; in checked studies, under half of the missing clones stem from an unresolved V gene, and the remainder is unexplained. The table for this sample lists just over 650,000 clones; more than 80% of them were counted only once. The ten largest clonotypes hold approximately 0.3% of the sample. What was sequenced was peripheral blood. Receptors originate from a woman between 18 and 30 years old with acute or convalescent COVID-19.

The rearrangement uses TRBV9 and TRBJ2-1, with TRBD2 matching 7 bases. The junction had 8 bases not matched to a gene; V was cut back by 1 base and J by 4 bases. CDR1 and CDR2 from the germline V gene are SGDLS and YYNGEE. CDR3 length equals 16 residues. The CDR3 DNA is TGTGCCAGCAGCGTAACAATCGGGACTACTTACAATGAGCAGTTCTTC. It codes for CASSVTIGTTYNEQFF.

This chain connects TRBV5-5 to TRBJ2-3; 10 nucleotides match TRBD2. The CDR3 loop spans 16 amino acids. V lost 2 bases and J lost 4; bases outside the gene matches: 7. From germline, CDR1 is SGHKS and CDR2 YYEKEE (reference sequence). The CDR3 loop is CASSLVPSGGADTQYF. CDR3 coding DNA: TGTGCCAGCAGCTTAGTTCCTAGCGGGGGTGCAGATACGCAGTATTTT.

The chain links TRBV28 to TRBJ2-3; TRBD1 matches 7 bases. The CDR3 is made up of 14 amino acids. Germline V gene data show CDR1 as MDHEN and CDR2 as SYDVKM. V lost 8 bases to trimming and J lost 0 bases; unmatched junction nucleotides: 5. CDR3 in amino acids: CASRDSISTDTQYF. CDR3 bases: TGTGCCAGCCGGGACAGCATTAGCACAGATACGCAGTATTTT.

The V and J genes are TRBV18 and TRBJ2-3; tentative D call: TRBD2 (5 bases). Germline CDR1 KGHSH, CDR2 LQKENI. Trimming cost V 0 bases and J 0 bases, with 7 bases left between them. The CDR3 runs to 15 residues. The chain's CDR3 is CASSPPQRSTDTQYF. The CDR3 DNA sequence: TGTGCCAGCTCACCACCCCAGCGGAGCACAGATACGCAGTATTTT.

This chain links TRBV6-5 with TRBJ2-3; D perhaps matches TRBD2 (5 bases). Germline assignment: CDR1 MNHEY and CDR2 SVGAGI. V was shortened by 5 bases and J by 0 bases, with 9 bases between the two germline ends. The CDR3 consists of 14 residues. This chain's CDR3 is CASSPRTSTDTQYF. CDR3 bases: TGTGCCAGCAGTCCAAGGACTAGCACAGATACGCAGTATTTT.

This clone was found once. This chain uses TRBV23-1 with TRBJ1-5, with D unresolved. TRBV23-1 is reported as an ORF; its role is uncertain. Trimming shortened V by 7 bases and J by 2 bases, and 6 bases separated the two germline ends. The CDR3 is 12 amino acids. The DNA for the CDR3 is TGCGCCAGCATAGTTGGCAATCAGCCCCAGCATTTT. This translates into CASIVGNQPQHF.

This clone was seen just once. This sequence joins TRBV15 and TRBJ2-1; D may be TRBD1 (5 bases). CDR1 is LNHNV, CDR2 YYDKDF, per germline (reference sequence). This CDR3 has 17 amino acids. The V gene lost 0 bases and the J gene lost 5 bases, with 17 bases spanning the gap. As DNA, the CDR3 is TGTGCCACCAGCAGAGACCACGGTAACAGGCTAAACAATGAGCAGTTCTTC. It codes for CATSRDHGNRLNNEQFF.

The V and J genes are TRBV7-9 and TRBJ1-6; no reliable D call. This CDR3 has 16 amino acids. The V gene's germline CDR1 is SEHNR and CDR2 FQNEAQ (reference sequence). The V end lost 5 bases, the J end lost 0 bases, and 11 bases lay between the germline ends. The CDR3 loop is CASSDSSLSYNSPLHF. The DNA for the CDR3 is TGTGCCAGCAGCGACTCATCCCTCTCCTATAATTCACCCCTCCACTTT.